The clone carrying this TCR beta chain appeared a few times. The antigen is undetermined. The sample comes from a study of regulatory T cells in long-lasting Graves disease. Study-wide points: Patients with persistent disease showed a bias toward TRBV28, TRBJ1-2 and TRBJ2-5. Thyroid tissue went unstudied; only peripheral blood was examined.

The sample's time point: persistent/refractory GD, antithyroid drugs over 5 years with positive TRAb. From RNA extracted from PBMCs, the TCR library was made. CDR3 regions were amplified by Arm-PCR using iRepertoire HTBI primers to build TCR beta libraries. MiXCR, applied by TCRdb to the multiplex PCR reads, yields one record per CDR3 protein. Of around 460,000 distinct CDR3 sequences in the sample, roughly 21% were seen once. The CDR3 loop spans 15 amino acids. V gave up 6 bases and J gave up 7 bases; unmatched junction bases: 12. The sequence derives from a female donor with Graves disease. V usage is TRBV12-3 or TRBV12-4 and J usage is TRBJ1-1, with TRBD1 matching over 9 bases. The sequencing used peripheral blood mononuclear cells (PBMCs), collected when the disease was refractory, from a patient treated with antithyroid drugs. The CDR3 protein is CASSSATGGLSEAFF. DNA of the CDR3: TGTGCCAGCAGCTCCGCGACAGGGGGTCTAAGTGAAGCTTTCTTT.